The source of this T cell receptor beta chain is a study of early T cells in non-severe SARS-CoV-2 infection. General study findings and limits: VDJdb matching skewed toward anti-spike CD8 responses, missing private and CD4 specificities.

The V gene's germline CDR1 is SGHNT and CDR2 YYREEE (reference sequence). V lost 1 base, J lost 9 bases, and 8 bases stayed unmatched. The CDR3 extends over 15 amino acids. TCRdb analysed the 5' RACE reads with MiXCR anew, one entry per CDR3 protein. Found here are about 76,000 distinct CDR3 sequences, about 11% of them singletons; the top ten hold roughly 4.7%. This clonotype was seen repeatedly, ten times or more. Its cognate antigen is unknown. This chain joins TRBV5-4 and TRBJ2-7, with 12 bases aligning to TRBD1. The source material was whole blood. The sequence came from an adult who was a healthcare worker with PCR-confirmed SARS-CoV-2 infection or an uninfected control (not recorded which). DNA for the CDR3: TGTGCCAGCAGCTTGACGGGACAGGGGGCAATGGGGCAGTACTTC. As protein: CASSLTGQGAMGQYF.